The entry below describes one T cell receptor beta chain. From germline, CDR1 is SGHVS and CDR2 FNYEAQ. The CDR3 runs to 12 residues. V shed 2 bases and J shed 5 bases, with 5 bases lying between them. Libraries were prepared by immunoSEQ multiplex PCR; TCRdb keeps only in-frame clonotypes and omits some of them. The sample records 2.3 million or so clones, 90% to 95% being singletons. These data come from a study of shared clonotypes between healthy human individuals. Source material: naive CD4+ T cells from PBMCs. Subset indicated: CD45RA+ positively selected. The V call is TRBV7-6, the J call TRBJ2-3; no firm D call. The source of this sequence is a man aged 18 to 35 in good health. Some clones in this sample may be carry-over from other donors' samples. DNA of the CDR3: TGTGCCAGCAGCTTATGGGGAGATACGCAGTATTTT. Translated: CASSLWGDTQYF.